The clone carrying this T cell receptor (beta chain) appeared a few times. Only in-frame clones appear in the TCRdb table, and some are missing; sequencing was by immunoSEQ multiplex PCR. The table lists more than 45,000 clones, about 88% of them singletons, with 7.4% in the top ten. Trimming at V came to 0 bases and at J to 5 bases, leaving 1 base not matched to a gene. Germline V CDR1 and CDR2: MRHNA, SNTAGT. The CDR3 is 15 amino acids. These data come from a study of blood T cell repertoires in COVID-19. As for the study in general: Specimens from acute and convalescent COVID-19 originated in the United States, Italy and Spain.

Sequencing was carried out using peripheral blood. V is TRBV6-4 and J is TRBJ2-3; 11 positions agree with TRBD2. This TCR was recovered from a human donor with active COVID-19. The donor label of this sample is uncertain. The CDR3 region has the DNA TGTGCCAGCAGTGACTCACTAGCGGGAGTAGATACGCAGTATTTT. Protein sequence: CASSDSLAGVDTQYF.